The next 4 T cell receptor beta chains were all read from a single sample in a study of blood T cell repertoires in COVID-19. Clones were read by immunoSEQ multiplex PCR, and TCRdb kept only the in-frame ones, dropping some. Of more than 250,000 clones in the sample, more than 85% are singletons; the top ten hold 18%. What was sequenced was PBMCs or T cells enriched from blood (not recorded which). These TCRs come from a woman aged 25 to 45 who had recovered from COVID-19.

This clone was observed a handful of times. This chain joins TRBV7-3 and TRBJ2-5; 10 nucleotides line up with TRBD2. This CDR3 has 15 amino acids. Germline V gives CDR1 SGHTA, CDR2 FQGTGA. The ends lost 5 bases at V and 2 bases at J; junction bases unmatched: 5. The CDR3 coding sequence is TGTGCCAGCAGCCGGACTAGCGGAGAGCAAGAGACCCAGTACTTC. Translated, it gives CASSRTSGEQETQYF.

The genes are TRBV10-3 and TRBJ1-6; D possibly corresponds to TRBD1 (5 bases). V lost 10 bases and J 10 bases, leaving 17 bases between the germline ends. The CDR3 extends over 13 amino acids. CDR1 and CDR2 (germline): ENHRY, SYGVKD. The CDR3 coding sequence is TGTGCCACCGGGACTGCGGGGTCATCACCCCTCCACTTT. It translates to CATGTAGSSPLHF.

The chain joins TRBV28 to TRBJ1-2; weak D call: TRBD1 (6 bases). The CDR3 covers 14 residues. The germline V gene encodes CDR1 MDHEN and CDR2 SYDVKM. Trimming removed 5 bases at V and 7 bases at J, with 17 bases between. In nucleotides, the CDR3 is TGTGCCAGCAGTCTTAGGGGGGGCCCTTCTGGCTACACCTTC. Its protein is CASSLRGGPSGYTF.

The chain is built from TRBV28 and TRBJ2-3; 10 nucleotides align to TRBD1. V shed 6 bases and J 4 bases; nucleotides not matched to a gene: 7. This CDR3 is 15 amino acids long. Germline V CDR1 and CDR2: MDHEN, SYDVKM. The CDR3 coding sequence is TGTGCCAGCAGCCCAGACAGGGGGCGCCCAGATACGCAGTATTTT. It translates to CASSPDRGRPDTQYF.